This entry lists 20 T cell receptor beta chains sequenced from one sample in a study of OX40 agonist ivuxolimab in advanced cancers. Measured with immunoSEQ multiplex PCR; TCRdb has only the in-frame clones, and not every one. The sample lists about 52,000 clones, approximately 94% seen once, with around 12% in the top ten. The source was CD4+ or CD8+ T cells sorted from blood, collected in a trial of the OX40 agonist ivuxolimab. The receptor source for this set is an adult with an advanced solid tumor such as melanoma, head and neck, liver or kidney cancer.

The V and J genes are TRBV28 and TRBJ2-7; no clear D. Germline loops: CDR1 MDHEN, CDR2 SYDVKM. This CDR3 has 12 amino acids. With 3 bases removed from V and 2 bases from J, the gap between germline ends came to 5 bases. The CDR3 nucleotides are TGTGCCAGCAGTTTTAGTGCCTACGAGCAGTACTTC. Its translation is CASSFSAYEQYF.

This rearrangement joins TRBV23-1 to TRBJ2-1; D not certain. TRBV23-1 is sorted into the ORF group, with uncertain function. The V end lost 0 bases, the J end lost 0 bases, and 12 bases lay between the germline ends. The CDR3 is 17 amino acids. CDR3 nucleotides: TGCGCCAGCAGTCAATCGACTTCAATAAGCTCCTACAATGAGCAGTTCTTC. This encodes CASSQSTSISSYNEQFF.

This clone has a single count. The gene calls are TRBV27 and TRBJ2-3, with no clear D. V was pared by 6 bases and J by 6 bases, with 10 bases between. This CDR3 spans 12 amino acids. CDR1 is MNHEY and CDR2 is SMNVEV in the germline V gene (reference sequence). The DNA for the CDR3 is TGTGCCAGCAGGAGTGGTGCGGATACGCAGTATTTT. It codes for CASRSGADTQYF.

The genes are TRBV4-2 and TRBJ1-1; D perhaps matches TRBD1 (5 bases). This CDR3 is built from 15 residues. Germline V gives CDR1 LGHNA, CDR2 YNFKEQ. V was pared by 6 bases and J by 5 bases, with 19 bases between. This chain's CDR3 is CASSYYPGDGTEAFF. CDR3 nucleotide sequence: TGTGCCAGCAGTTATTACCCCGGGGACGGAACTGAAGCTTTCTTT.

The V call is TRBV7-9, the J call TRBJ2-7; D is ambiguous. The CDR3 runs 13 residues. In germline, CDR1 is SEHNR, CDR2 FQNEAQ (reference sequence). Trimming removed 3 bases from V and 3 bases from J, with 9 bases in between. The CDR3 loop reads CASSLGPHYEQYF. The CDR3, as DNA: TGTGCCAGCAGCTTGGGTCCCCACTACGAGCAGTACTTC.

The chain recombines TRBV19 with TRBJ2-7; TRBD2 aligns across 9 bases. There are 15 residues in the CDR3. Germline V lookup: CDR1 LNHDA, CDR2 SQIVND (reference sequence). The V gene end was trimmed by 3 bases and the J gene end by 5 bases; junction bases not matched to a gene: 8. The DNA for the CDR3 is TGTGCCAGTAGTATCGGTAGCGGGAGAGGTGACGAGCAGTACTTC. The encoded protein is CASSIGSGRGDEQYF.

The chain joins TRBV7-9 to TRBJ1-4; 9 bases align to TRBD1. Germline CDR1 and CDR2: SEHNR and FQNEAQ (reference sequence). The V gene end was trimmed by 3 bases and the J gene end by 7 bases; junction bases not matched to a gene: 9. This CDR3 has 16 amino acids. The CDR3, as DNA: TGTGCCAGCAGCTTTGGTTCGGGACAGGGAAGTGAAAAACTGTTTTTT. This gives the protein CASSFGSGQGSEKLFF.

The chain is built from TRBV7-9 and TRBJ2-7; D uncertain. V lost 4 bases, J lost 2 bases, and 6 bases lay in between. Germline V CDR1 and CDR2: SEHNR, FQNEAQ (reference sequence). There are 12 residues in the CDR3. The CDR3 region has the DNA TGTGCCAGCAGCTCTGGAGCCTACGAGCAGTACTTC. It encodes CASSSGAYEQYF. Full variable domain (rest looked up from reference TRBV7-9 and TRBJ2-7): DTGVSQNPRHKITKRGQNVTFRCDPISEHNRLYWYRQTLGQGPEFLTYFQNEAQLEKSRLLSDRFSAERPKGSFSTLEIQRTEQGDSAMYLCASSSGAYEQYFGPGTRLTVT.

This clone has a single count. The sample carries other DNA sequences with the same CDR3. J is TRBJ2-1 and V is TRBV6-6; D not certain. CDR1 is MNHNY, CDR2 SVGAGI, per germline (reference sequence). V was trimmed by 5 bases and J by 0 bases, leaving 8 bases between them. The CDR3 runs to 14 residues. CDR3 coding DNA: TGTGCCAGCAGTGACCGCAACTCCTACAATGAGCAGTTCTTC. It yields the protein CASSDRNSYNEQFF.

This clone was seen a single time. This sequence joins TRBV27 and TRBJ2-7; 9 nucleotides line up with TRBD1. In germline, CDR1 is MNHEY, CDR2 SMNVEV (reference sequence). Germline trimming cut 8 bases from V and 0 bases from J; bases unmatched to any gene: 2. This CDR3 comprises 13 residues. CDR3 sequence: CASGTGPSYEQYF. The CDR3 region has the DNA TGTGCCAGCGGGACAGGGCCCTCCTACGAGCAGTACTTC.

The rearrangement links TRBV28 to TRBJ2-3; 10 bases agree with TRBD2. Germline CDR1 MDHEN, CDR2 SYDVKM. This CDR3 region has 16 residues. Trimming removed 4 bases from V and 5 bases from J; junction bases left unmatched: 9. In DNA, the CDR3 is TGTGCCAGCAGTTCCCTAGCGGGGGTCCCGGGAGATACGCAGTATTTT. This translates into CASSSLAGVPGDTQYF.

The chain uses TRBV6-5 and TRBJ1-1; 9 nucleotides agree with TRBD1. The CDR3 loop spans 13 amino acids. V dropped 6 bases and J dropped 7; count of bases not matched to a gene: 6. Germline V gene data show CDR1 as MNHEY and CDR2 as SVGAGI. DNA for the CDR3: TGTGCCAGCAGACCCGGGACAGGGATTGAAGCTTTCTTT. As protein: CASRPGTGIEAFF.

The V call is TRBV5-1, the J call TRBJ2-1; the D is unclear. From germline, CDR1 is SGHRS and CDR2 YFSETQ. V was cut by 2 bases and J by 1 base, with 7 bases left in between. The CDR3 covers 14 residues. As DNA, the CDR3 is TGCGCCAGCAGCTTCTCCCTGTCCTACAATGAGCAGTTCTTC. Its translation: CASSFSLSYNEQFF.

This clone was seen just once. The junction does not match germline at one end; this may be a read error. V and J are TRBV7-7 and TRBJ2-5, with D hard to call. Germline values: CDR1 SSHAT, CDR2 FNYEAQ (reference sequence). The CDR3 consists of 13 residues. CDR3 in DNA: TGTGCTAGCAGCTTCCGCCGAGAGGAGACCCAGTACTTC. Its protein product is CASSFRREETQYF.

The chain employs TRBV7-9 and TRBJ2-7; a weak D match, TRBD2 (5 bases). This CDR3 has 12 amino acids. V was shortened by 2 bases and J by 7 bases, with 9 bases between the two germline ends. Germline V gene sequence: CDR1 SEHNR, CDR2 FQNEAQ (reference sequence). CDR3 residues: CASSLSGSEQYF. CDR3 nucleotides: TGTGCCAGCAGCTTATCGGGGTCTGAGCAGTACTTC.

This chain links TRBV7-9 with TRBJ2-3; D is undetermined. The CDR3 is made up of 12 amino acids. V dropped 5 bases and J dropped 3 bases, with 6 bases sitting between them. In germline, CDR1 is SEHNR, CDR2 FQNEAQ (reference sequence). CDR3 sequence reads: CASSQRTDTQYF. As DNA, the CDR3 is TGTGCCAGCAGCCAAAGGACAGATACGCAGTATTTT.

The chain carries TRBV9 and TRBJ2-7; D is possibly TRBD1 (6 bases). V was pared by 3 bases and J by 3 bases, with 10 bases between. Germline V gives CDR1 SGDLS, CDR2 YYNGEE. The CDR3 loop spans 13 amino acids. The CDR3 here is CASSAGADYEQYF. CDR3 in DNA: TGTGCCAGCAGCGCAGGGGCGGACTACGAGCAGTACTTC.

This clone was seen only a few times. V gene TRBV7-8 combines with J gene TRBJ1-3; 9 bases align to TRBD1. The J segment lost 4 bases and the V segment lost 5 bases, leaving 9 bases of the junction unmatched. The CDR3 loop spans 16 amino acids. Germline lookup yields CDR1 SGHVS and CDR2 FQNEAQ. The CDR3 DNA is TGTGCCAGCAGCGCCACCGGGACAGGGCCCGGAAACACCATATATTTT. Its protein product is CASSATGTGPGNTIYF.

This chain uses TRBV4-2 with TRBJ2-7, with TRBD1 as a possible D gene (5 bases). The CDR3 is made up of 15 amino acids. CDR1 and CDR2 from the germline V gene are LGHNA and YNFKEQ. Trimming stripped 5 bases from V and 3 bases from J, with 17 bases between. CDR3 loop: CASSFPDSIGYEQYF. In DNA form, the CDR3 reads TGTGCCAGCAGCTTTCCCGACAGTATCGGCTACGAGCAGTACTTC.

The V gene is TRBV9, the J gene TRBJ1-2, with TRBD1 matching 11 bases. With V trimmed by 3 bases and J by 7 bases, 11 bases remained unmatched. Germline V gene data show CDR1 as SGDLS and CDR2 as YYNGEE. The CDR3 is 16 residues long. The DNA of the CDR3 is TGTGCCAGCAGCGGGCTAGGGACAGGGGGTGATATTGGCTACACCTTC. Protein sequence: CASSGLGTGGDIGYTF. Combining the CDR3 with reference TRBV9 and TRBJ1-2 gives the whole variable domain DSGVTQTPKHLITATGQRVTLRCSPRSGDLSVYWYQQSLDQGLQFLIQYYNGEERAKGNILERFSAQQFPDLHSELNLSSLELGDSALYFCASSGLGTGGDIGYTFGSGTRLTVV.